Below are 14 T cell receptor beta chains sequenced from a single sample in a study of shared clonotypes between healthy human individuals. This table comes from immunoSEQ multiplex PCR, and its TCRdb copy is limited to in-frame clones, with some not included. The sample contains roughly 520,000 clones, 95% to 97% of which appear only once. Sequenced sample: naive CD4+ T cells sorted from blood. The subset denotes: CD45RA+ positively selected. These receptors all come from a young woman in good health.

This chain joins TRBV28 and TRBJ1-5; D gene uncertain. V dropped 6 bases and J dropped 1 base, with 16 bases sitting between them. The CDR3 runs 16 residues. Germline CDR1 and CDR2: MDHEN and SYDVKM. CDR3 sequence reads: CASSAGSGWSNQPQHF. DNA of the CDR3: TGTGCCAGCAGCGCCGGCTCCGGTTGGAGCAATCAGCCCCAGCATTTT. Variable domain in full (rest from reference TRBV28 and TRBJ1-5): DVKVTQSSRYLVKRTGEKVFLECVQDMDHENMFWYRQDPGLGLRLIYFSYDVKMKEKGDIPEGYSVSREKKERFSLILESASTNQTSMYLCASSAGSGWSNQPQHFGDGTRLSIL.

This clone was observed once. This chain joins TRBV11-2 and TRBJ2-7; 11 nucleotides match TRBD1. Trimming took 5 bases from V and 5 from J; bases not matched to a gene: 2. CDR3 size: 13 residues. The germline CDR1 and CDR2 sequences are SGHAT and FQNNGV. The CDR3 loop is CASSADRGHEQYF. CDR3 in DNA: TGTGCCAGCAGCGCGGACAGGGGGCACGAGCAGTACTTC.

The gene calls are TRBV6-5 and TRBJ2-1; the D gene could be TRBD1 or TRBD2 (5 bases each). The V and J ends lost 2 bases and 3 bases respectively, with 14 bases between them. Germline V gene sequence: CDR1 MNHEY, CDR2 SVGAGI. The CDR3 sequence is 16 residues long. For the CDR3, the DNA is TGTGCCAGCAGTTACGAGGGGCTCACGTTCTACAATGAGCAGTTCTTC. Protein: CASSYEGLTFYNEQFF.

The V call is TRBV4-1, the J call TRBJ1-2, with 10 bases lining up with TRBD1. The CDR3 extends over 15 amino acids. V dropped 8 bases and J dropped 8; count of bases not matched to a gene: 14. Germline loops: CDR1 MGHRA, CDR2 YSYEKL. CDR3 region: CASLPPGQGFHGYTF. Here the CDR3 DNA reads TGCGCCAGCCTTCCCCCGGGACAGGGGTTTCACGGCTACACCTTC.

The chain combines TRBV20-1 with TRBJ2-5; D not resolved. CDR3 length: 11 residues. The V and J ends lost 5 bases and 4 bases respectively, with 8 bases between them. CDR1 DFQATT and CDR2 SNEGSKA come from the germline V gene (reference sequence). The CDR3 coding sequence is TGCAGTGCTCGATCGGGAGAGACCCAGTACTTC. Residues: CSARSGETQYF.

The CDR3 DNA is TGTGCCAGCAGCCACCGGGGGAGCAATCAGCCCCAGCATTTT. Residues: CASSHRGSNQPQHF. The chain links TRBV5-6 to TRBJ1-5, with D tentatively TRBD1 (5 bases). The CDR3 totals 14 residues. From germline, CDR1 is SGHDT and CDR2 YYEEEE. Trimming took 4 bases from V and 1 from J, leaving 9 bases between them.

About this clone itself: This specimen includes other DNA sequences encoding the same CDR3. The V call is TRBV5-1, the J call TRBJ1-1, with D uncertain. This CDR3 is 15 amino acids long. V shed 0 bases and J shed 1 base, with 10 bases lying between them. Germline values: CDR1 SGHRS, CDR2 YFSETQ. This chain's CDR3 is CASSLDGARNTEAFF. Here the CDR3 DNA reads TGCGCCAGCAGCTTGGACGGCGCACGGAACACTGAAGCTTTCTTT.

A word on this clone: Other DNA sequences of this sample code for an identical CDR3. The rearrangement links TRBV5-1 to TRBJ2-2; D might be TRBD1 (5 bases). V was pared by 2 bases and J by 1 base, with 6 bases between. The CDR3 has 14 amino acids. Germline V lookup: CDR1 SGHRS, CDR2 YFSETQ. DNA of the CDR3: TGCGCCAGCAGCTTCACAGGGAACACCGGGGAGCTGTTTTTT. This encodes CASSFTGNTGELFF.

The chain combines TRBV18 with TRBJ2-3, with 8 bases aligning to TRBD2. This CDR3 comprises 14 residues. The V segment lost 3 bases and the J segment 6 bases; nucleotides outside the gene matches: 5. Germline CDR1 KGHSH, CDR2 LQKENI. CDR3 sequence: CASSPISGTDTQYF. The CDR3 nucleotides are TGTGCCAGCTCACCCATTAGCGGGACGGATACGCAGTATTTT.

The chain is built from TRBV2 and TRBJ2-2; 10 nucleotides match TRBD2. The CDR3 consists of 17 residues. The ends lost 1 base at V and 6 bases at J; junction bases unmatched: 8. Germline lookup yields CDR1 SNHLY and CDR2 FYNNEI. CDR3 sequence: CASSEGGAGGVAGELFF. The DNA for the CDR3 is TGTGCCAGCAGTGAAGGGGGAGCGGGAGGGGTCGCCGGGGAGCTGTTTTTT.

The V and J genes are TRBV19 and TRBJ1-5; D gene unclear. Deletions cut 4 bases from V and 0 bases from J, with 10 bases between. CDR3 length: 15 residues. The V gene's germline CDR1 is LNHDA and CDR2 SQIVND (reference sequence). Here the CDR3 DNA reads TGTGCCAGTAGTAGGGGAACGGGTAGCAATCAGCCCCAGCATTTT. Its protein is CASSRGTGSNQPQHF.

This clone was found once. J is TRBJ1-2 and V is TRBV2, with 7 bases that match TRBD1. V gave up 0 bases and J gave up 7 bases; unmatched junction bases: 8. CDR1 is SNHLY and CDR2 is FYNNEI in the germline V gene. This CDR3 comprises 15 residues. The CDR3 reads CASSEAQDRATGYTF. The CDR3 DNA sequence: TGTGCCAGCAGTGAAGCGCAAGACAGGGCCACTGGCTACACCTTC.

The chain has TRBV7-6 and TRBJ2-5; 9 bases align to TRBD2. The CDR3 is 15 amino acids. The germline gives CDR1 SGHVS, CDR2 FNYEAQ. Trimming took 1 base from V and 4 from J; bases not matched to a gene: 4. Here the CDR3 reads CASSLGSAGGETQYF. The DNA of the CDR3 is TGTGCCAGCAGCTTAGGCTCAGCGGGAGGAGAGACCCAGTACTTC.

V and J are TRBV5-1 and TRBJ2-7; D is uncertain. This CDR3 comprises 15 residues. The V gene's germline CDR1 is SGHRS and CDR2 YFSETQ. The V and J ends lost 3 bases and 0 bases respectively, with 13 bases between them. CDR3 nucleotides: TGCGCCAGCAGCTCGGTCCCCGGGTCCTCCTACGAGCAGTACTTC. Amino acids: CASSSVPGSSYEQYF.